This TCR beta chain comes out of a study of patients and donors after allogeneic stem cell transplantation. Germline assignment: CDR1 SEHNR and CDR2 FQNEAQ (reference sequence). This CDR3 has 15 residues. V gave up 4 bases and J gave up 0 bases; unmatched junction bases: 1. TCRdb analysed the RT-PCR reads with MiXCR anew, one entry per CDR3 protein. This table has about 150,000 distinct CDR3 sequences, 30% to 45% appearing once. This clonotype was recorded a few times. The TCR was taken from a human donor who was either an allogeneic HSCT recipient or a stem cell or donor lymphocyte infusion donor (not recorded which). It is not recorded whose cells these are; they may come from a transplant donor. The sequenced material came from blood, either unsorted or a sorted T cell fraction (not recorded which). The gene calls are TRBV7-9 and TRBJ1-5, with 9 bases lining up with TRBD1. CDR3 sequence reads: CASSWDRASNQPQHF. The CDR3 coding sequence is TGTGCCAGCAGCTGGGACAGGGCTAGCAATCAGCCCCAGCATTTT.